This entry lists 3 T cell receptor beta chains sequenced from one sample in a study of shared clonotypes between healthy human individuals. Naivety among CD8 cells was defined by CD45RO negativity and positive CCR7 selection, thereby excluding terminally differentiated effector memory CD45RA+ cells. TCRdb's copy holds only in-frame clones and misses some; the assay was immunoSEQ multiplex PCR. In the table there are about 1,900,000 clones, about 95% of which are singletons. Sequencing input: naive CD8+ T cells sorted from blood. Receptor source: a man aged 18 to 35 in good health.

The chain is built from TRBV7-9 and TRBJ2-1; 7 nucleotides match TRBD2. The germline V gene encodes CDR1 SEHNR and CDR2 FQNEAQ (reference sequence). Trimming took 3 bases from V and 5 from J; bases not matched to a gene: 7. The CDR3 extends over 15 amino acids. The CDR3 protein is CASSFTASGNNEQFF. The CDR3 nucleotides read TGTGCCAGCAGCTTTACGGCTAGCGGAAACAATGAGCAGTTCTTC.

This clone was picked up one time. The same CDR3 is also encoded by other DNA sequences in this sample. CDR3 sequence: CASSEGAGSGNTIYF. As DNA, the CDR3 is TGTGCCAGCAGTGAAGGGGCGGGCTCTGGAAACACCATATATTTT. The rearrangement joins TRBV6-1 to TRBJ1-3; no clear D. Germline CDR1 MNHNS, CDR2 SASEGT. V shed 1 base and J shed 0 bases, with 7 bases lying between them. The CDR3 is 15 amino acids.

On this clone: The same CDR3 arises from other DNA sequences in this sample as well. The chain links TRBV4-1 to TRBJ2-7; no definite D call. Trimming pared 1 base from V and 1 base from J, leaving 5 bases between. This CDR3 spans 13 amino acids. Germline values: CDR1 MGHRA, CDR2 YSYEKL. This CDR3 is CASSQVASYEQYF. Written as DNA, the CDR3 is TGCGCCAGCAGCCAAGTAGCTTCCTACGAGCAGTACTTC.